One sample yielded the 17 T cell receptor beta chains listed below, sequenced in a study of blood T cell repertoires in COVID-19. Sequencing was performed with immunoSEQ multiplex PCR; in TCRdb, only in-frame clones are kept and a portion is missing. The sample carries 400,000 to 450,000 clones, 86% recorded once. The sample taken for sequencing was peripheral blood. Receptors originate from a woman aged 25 to 45 with active or convalescent COVID-19.

The CDR3 bases are TGTGCCACCAGCAGAGATGCGGCCCCGAAAAACATTCAGTACTTC. This codes for CATSRDAAPKNIQYF. The chain joins TRBV15 to TRBJ2-4; no clear D. CDR1 LNHNV and CDR2 YYDKDF come from the germline V gene (reference sequence). This CDR3 contains 15 residues. V lost 0 bases, J lost 4 bases, and 10 bases lay in between. The full variable domain, its missing parts supplied by reference TRBV15 and TRBJ2-4, is DAMVIQNPRYQVTQFGKPVTLSCSQTLNHNVMYWYQQKSSQAPKLLFHYYDKDFNNEADTPDNFQSRRPNTSFCFLDIRSPGLGDTAMYLCATSRDAAPKNIQYFGAGTRLSVL.

This sequence joins TRBV15 and TRBJ2-7; 7 positions match TRBD2. The CDR3 is 16 amino acids. CDR1 is LNHNV and CDR2 is YYDKDF in the germline V gene (reference sequence). The V and J ends lost 0 bases and 1 base, in that order; junction bases with no gene match: 6. DNA for the CDR3: TGTGCCACCAGCAGAGATGTCGGGGGGTCTTCCTACGAGCAGTACTTC. Amino acids: CATSRDVGGSSYEQYF.

The chain has TRBV7-9 and TRBJ1-4; 8 bases are a match to TRBD1. This CDR3 comprises 16 residues. Germline V gene lookup returns CDR1 SEHNR and CDR2 FQNEAQ (reference sequence). V lost 4 bases, J lost 4 bases, and 8 bases stayed unmatched. CDR3 sequence reads: CASSSGTGTDNEKLFF. The CDR3 DNA is TGTGCCAGCAGCTCCGGGACAGGAACCGATAATGAAAAACTGTTTTTT.

The gene calls are TRBV28 and TRBJ2-2; 11 bases map to TRBD1. Germline CDR1 MDHEN, CDR2 SYDVKM. With V trimmed by 6 bases and J by 7 bases, 7 bases remained unmatched. The CDR3 contains 15 residues. DNA for the CDR3: TGTGCCAGCAGACCGGGACAGGGGGAGGTCGGGGAGCTGTTTTTT. As protein: CASRPGQGEVGELFF. Looking up the rest from reference TRBV28 and TRBJ2-2 gives the full variable domain: DVKVTQSSRYLVKRTGEKVFLECVQDMDHENMFWYRQDPGLGLRLIYFSYDVKMKEKGDIPEGYSVSREKKERFSLILESASTNQTSMYLCASRPGQGEVGELFFGEGSRLTVL.

The chain recombines TRBV6-5 with TRBJ2-7, with 9 bases that match TRBD2. J lost 2 bases, V lost 5 bases, and 4 bases had no gene match. CDR3 size: 14 residues. From germline, CDR1 is MNHEY and CDR2 SVGAGI. CDR3 sequence: CASSQASGTYEQYF. DNA for the CDR3: TGTGCCAGCAGTCAGGCTAGCGGGACCTACGAGCAGTACTTC.

The chain has TRBV19 and TRBJ1-5; D uncertain. This CDR3 has 14 amino acids. Germline assignment: CDR1 LNHDA and CDR2 SQIVND (reference sequence). V lost 5 bases and J 0 bases, leaving 8 bases between the germline ends. The CDR3: CASSQDFSNQPQHF. The CDR3 DNA follows: TGTGCCAGTAGTCAGGACTTTAGCAATCAGCCCCAGCATTTT.

V usage is TRBV11-2 and J usage is TRBJ2-7, with D perhaps TRBD2 (5 bases). The CDR3 length is 12 residues. With 5 bases removed from V and 7 bases from J, the gap between germline ends came to 12 bases. Germline assignment: CDR1 SGHAT and CDR2 FQNNGV. The CDR3 DNA reads as TGTGCCAGCAGCGCACAACCGGGGGAGCAGTACTTC. This translates into CASSAQPGEQYF.

This clone was counted once. The chain joins TRBV4-1 to TRBJ2-3; 10 bases match TRBD2. Per germline, CDR1 MGHRA and CDR2 YSYEKL. The CDR3 is 20 amino acids. V shed 1 base and J 0 bases; nucleotides not matched to a gene: 13. DNA of the CDR3: TGCGCCAGCAGCCAAGGACGTCAAAGCCTAGCGGGGGCTAGCACAGATACGCAGTATTTT. Protein: CASSQGRQSLAGASTDTQYF.

The J gene is TRBJ2-7, the V gene TRBV7-9; D is possibly TRBD2 (5 bases). The CDR3 covers 13 residues. V was clipped by 4 bases and J by 3 bases, with 10 bases between them. In germline, CDR1 is SEHNR, CDR2 FQNEAQ (reference sequence). CDR3 DNA: TGTGCCAGCAGCTCCGGCCGGGACTACGAGCAGTACTTC. It is translated as CASSSGRDYEQYF.

The V call is TRBV3-1 (or the pseudogene TRBV3-2), the J call TRBJ1-3; D may be TRBD1 (5 bases). Germline loops: CDR1 LGHDT, CDR2 YNNKEL (reference sequence). V lost 6 bases and J lost 3, with 12 bases in between. This CDR3 is built from 14 residues. This chain's CDR3 is CASRVQGYGNTIYF. The CDR3 bases are TGTGCCAGCAGAGTTCAGGGATATGGAAACACCATATATTTT.

This clone was seen just once. The rearrangement joins TRBV27 to TRBJ2-7, with D possibly TRBD2 on 6 matching bases. The CDR3 runs to 15 residues. CDR1 and CDR2 from the germline V gene are MNHEY and SMNVEV (reference sequence). V was shortened by 5 bases and J by 3 bases, with 17 bases between the two germline ends. The CDR3 reads CASSKHRDFNYEQYF. The CDR3 region has the DNA TGTGCCAGCAGTAAACACCGGGACTTCAACTACGAGCAGTACTTC.

This sequence joins TRBV2 and TRBJ2-2; the D is unclear. V was trimmed by 3 bases and J by 7 bases, leaving 9 bases between them. From germline, CDR1 is SNHLY and CDR2 FYNNEI. This CDR3 region has 13 residues. The chain's CDR3 is CASSEAGFGELFF. The CDR3 bases are TGTGCCAGCAGTGAGGCAGGTTTCGGGGAGCTGTTTTTT.

The V gene is TRBV27, the J gene TRBJ1-1; 7 bases align to TRBD1. The germline CDR1 and CDR2 sequences are MNHEY and SMNVEV (reference sequence). This CDR3 spans 12 amino acids. Losses at the gene ends were 8 bases for V and 6 bases for J; bases not matched to a gene: 6. CDR3 sequence reads: CASSDRVAEAFF. The CDR3 bases are TGTGCCAGCTCAGACAGGGTTGCTGAAGCTTTCTTT.

This chain connects TRBV23-1 to TRBJ1-2, with a tentative D call TRBD1 (5 bases). TRBV23-1 is labeled an ORF, and its function is uncertain. V was shortened by 8 bases and J by 14 bases, with 15 bases between the two germline ends. The CDR3 has 10 amino acids. CDR3 DNA sequence: TGCGCCAGCGAGTCCACAGGCCTGACCTTC. It is translated as CASESTGLTF.

The chain uses TRBV28 and TRBJ1-3, with TRBD1 as a possible D gene (6 bases). The CDR3 has 15 amino acids. V was cut by 6 bases and J by 0 bases, with 12 bases left in between. Per germline, CDR1 MDHEN and CDR2 SYDVKM. The CDR3 sequence is CASSGQSNSGNTIYF. The CDR3, as DNA: TGTGCCAGCAGCGGACAGTCAAACTCTGGAAACACCATATATTTT.

This clone was detected a few times. The chain couples TRBV30 to TRBJ2-2; weak D call: TRBD1 (6 bases). V was cut by 1 base and J by 7 bases, with 10 bases left in between. This CDR3 comprises 13 residues. Germline V gives CDR1 GTSNPN, CDR2 SVGIG (reference sequence). The CDR3 DNA reads TGTGCCTGGAGTGCTACAGGGATCGGGGAGCTGTTTTTT. It codes for CAWSATGIGELFF.

The gene calls are TRBV24-1 and TRBJ1-5; TRBD1 aligns across 8 bases. J was trimmed by 0 bases and V by 7 bases; bases with no gene match: 1. The CDR3 sequence is 14 residues long. Germline lookup yields CDR1 KGHDR and CDR2 SFDVKD. The CDR3 region has the DNA TGTGCCACCAGGGGACAGGATAGCAATCAGCCCCAGCATTTT. Residues: CATRGQDSNQPQHF.